These T cell receptor beta chains were read from a single sample in a study of blood T cell repertoires in COVID-19. The data were produced by immunoSEQ multiplex PCR, yet TCRdb's version contains in-frame clones alone and is incomplete. The sample lists about 60,000 clones, 70% to 90% occurring once. The sample was peripheral blood. The source is a man between 60 and 75 years old with acute or convalescent COVID-19. Both conserved end residues are part of each CDR3. D genes are given only for firm matches. Size values are once, few and many counts, or a class for expanded clones, and some rows have none.

d_gene	abundance	len	v_gene	j_gene	CDR3aa	CDR3nt
TRBD2	NA	16	TRBV9	TRBJ2-1	CASSVVGTSGDNEQFF	TGTGCCAGCAGCGTAGTAGGGACTAGCGGCGACAATGAGCAGTTCTTC
TRBD1	many	15	TRBV5-4	TRBJ1-3	CASSSLTGGGNTIYF	TGTGCCAGCAGCTCGCTGACAGGGGGTGGAAACACCATATATTTT
NA	NA	16	TRBV11-3	TRBJ2-1	CASSILGGVGYNEQFF	TGTGCCAGCAGCATCCTCGGGGGAGTGGGCTACAATGAGCAGTTCTTC
NA	NA	15	TRBV11-2	TRBJ1-3	CASSALQGSGNTIYF	TGTGCCAGCAGCGCACTCCAGGGGTCTGGAAACACCATATATTTT
NA	NA	12	TRBV19	TRBJ1-2	CASSMRTYGYTF	TGTGCCAGTAGTATGCGGACTTACGGCTACACCTTC
TRBD1	NA	17	TRBV3-1/TRBV3-2	TRBJ2-7	CASSQGLLGTVSYEQYF	TGTGCCAGCAGCCAAGGGCTTTTGGGGACAGTTAGCTACGAGCAGTACTTC
TRBD1	NA	16	TRBV10-1	TRBJ2-5	CASSANPGQGKETQYF	TGCGCCAGCAGTGCAAATCCGGGACAGGGAAAAGAGACCCAGTACTTC
TRBD2	NA	15	TRBV5-1	TRBJ2-2	CASSMLTSGTGELFF	TGCGCCAGCAGCATGTTGACTAGCGGCACCGGGGAGCTGTTTTTT
TRBD2	NA	19	TRBV7-9	TRBJ2-1	CASSRGLAGYNTVNNEQFF	TGTGCCAGCAGCCGGGGACTAGCGGGGTACAATACCGTCAACAATGAGCAGTTCTTC
NA	NA	14	TRBV27	TRBJ2-3	CASSLNRATDTQYF	TGTGCCAGCAGTTTGAACAGGGCCACAGATACGCAGTATTTT
TRBD1	few	15	TRBV2	TRBJ2-2	CASKGTVKGIGELFF	TGTGCCAGCAAAGGGACAGTGAAAGGCATCGGGGAGCTGTTTTTT
TRBD2	NA	16	TRBV7-2	TRBJ2-2	CASSLISGSGTGELFF	TGTGCCAGCAGTCTGATAAGCGGGAGCGGCACCGGGGAGCTGTTTTTT
TRBD1	many	14	TRBV10-3	TRBJ2-7	CATQPGQGTYEQYF	TGTGCCACCCAACCGGGACAGGGAACCTACGAGCAGTACTTC
NA	NA	17	TRBV18	TRBJ1-1	CASSPRILRGEATEAFF	TGTGCCAGCTCACCACGGATACTCCGGGGGGAGGCCACTGAAGCTTTCTTT
TRBD2	NA	15	TRBV7-2	TRBJ2-1	CASSSSGASYNEQFF	TGTGCCAGCAGCTCTAGCGGGGCCTCCTACAATGAGCAGTTCTTC
NA	NA	15	TRBV25-1	TRBJ1-4	CASSATGPTNEKLFF	TGTGCCAGCAGTGCAACAGGGCCAACTAATGAAAAACTGTTTTTT
NA	NA	16	TRBV28	TRBJ2-1	CASSRMTTSIYNEQFF	TGTGCCAGCAGCAGGATGACTACCTCTATTTACAATGAGCAGTTCTTC
NA	NA	15	TRBV28	TRBJ2-3	CASTWGGIQADTQYF	TGTGCCAGCACCTGGGGCGGAATTCAGGCAGATACGCAGTATTTT
TRBD2	NA	16	TRBV9	TRBJ2-2	CASSPTGGGYTGELFF	TGTGCCAGCAGCCCCACGGGGGGAGGGTACACCGGGGAGCTGTTTTTT
NA	NA	14	TRBV5-1	TRBJ2-7	CASSWMTGSYEQYF	TGCGCCAGCAGCTGGATGACTGGATCCTACGAGCAGTACTTC
NA	NA	15	TRBV28	TRBJ1-5	CASRLRGNSNQPQHF	TGTGCCAGCAGGCTAAGAGGTAATAGCAATCAGCCCCAGCATTTT
NA	NA	12	TRBV5-8	TRBJ1-1	CASGGMNTEAFF	TGTGCCAGCGGGGGGATGAACACTGAAGCTTTCTTT
TRBD1	NA	15	TRBV28	TRBJ2-5	CASRPDRGDQETQYF	TGTGCCAGCAGACCCGACAGGGGGGACCAAGAGACCCAGTACTTC
NA	NA	16	TRBV2	TRBJ2-6	CASRAQGGSGANVLTF	TGTGCCAGCAGGGCCCAGGGGGGCTCTGGGGCCAACGTCCTGACTTTC
NA	NA	12	TRBV27	TRBJ1-1	CASRDLGTEAFF	TGTGCCTCCCGGGATTTGGGCACTGAAGCTTTCTTT
NA	NA	16	TRBV7-9	TRBJ2-7	CASSLDGSAETYEQYF	TGTGCCAGCAGCTTAGATGGGAGCGCGGAGACCTACGAGCAGTACTTC
TRBD2	NA	17	TRBV4-2	TRBJ2-7	CASSQGTGRSSGTAQYF	TGTGCCAGCAGCCAAGGTACTGGGAGGTCTAGCGGGACGGCGCAGTACTTC
NA	NA	15	TRBV6-1	TRBJ1-4	CASSDGTTTNEKLFF	TGTGCCAGCAGTGACGGGACAACAACTAATGAAAAACTGTTTTTT
TRBD2	NA	19	TRBV9	TRBJ2-2	CASSETGTSGTRSTGELFF	TGTGCCAGCAGCGAAACCGGGACTAGCGGGACTAGGAGCACCGGGGAGCTGTTTTTT
TRBD2	NA	15	TRBV9	TRBJ2-1	CASSPPGGGDNEQFF	TGTGCCAGCAGCCCCCCGGGGGGGGGAGACAATGAGCAGTTCTTC
TRBD2	NA	14	TRBV28	TRBJ2-1	CASSPSGGGNEQFF	TGTGCCAGCAGCCCGTCTGGGGGGGGGAATGAGCAGTTCTTC
NA	NA	14	TRBV13	TRBJ1-1	CASSLTGKRTEAFF	TGTGCCAGCAGCTTAACGGGGAAACGCACTGAAGCTTTCTTT
TRBD2	NA	15	TRBV13	TRBJ2-1	CASSSFGLAGGEQFF	TGTGCCAGCAGCTCCTTTGGACTAGCGGGAGGGGAGCAGTTCTTC
TRBD1	NA	15	TRBV7-9	TRBJ1-1	CASSPGGTGGTEAFF	TGTGCCAGCAGCCCAGGAGGGACAGGGGGTACTGAAGCTTTCTTT
NA	NA	13	TRBV5-1	TRBJ1-3	CASSGGVGNTIYF	TGCGCCAGCAGCGGAGGGGTAGGAAACACCATATATTTT
TRBD2	NA	15	TRBV4-2	TRBJ2-7	CASSQGRGLGGEQYF	TGTGCCAGCAGCCAAGGAAGGGGACTAGGGGGCGAGCAGTACTTC
NA	NA	13	TRBV12-3/TRBV12-4	TRBJ1-5	CASSFDYIQPQHF	TGTGCCAGCAGTTTTGACTACATTCAGCCCCAGCATTTT
NA	NA	15	TRBV21-1	TRBJ2-7	CASSTGLAVSYEQYF	TGTGCCAGCAGCACGGGACTAGCTGTCTCCTACGAGCAGTACTTC
NA	NA	13	TRBV18	TRBJ2-2	CASSPMGPGELFF	TGTGCCAGCTCACCAATGGGGCCCGGGGAGCTGTTTTTT
NA	NA	14	TRBV5-1	TRBJ1-6	CASSPAGVNSPLHF	TGCGCCAGCAGCCCAGCGGGGGTAAATTCACCCCTCCACTTT
TRBD1	NA	16	TRBV4-2	TRBJ2-1	CASSQGGQAYYNEQFF	TGTGCCAGCAGCCAAGGAGGACAGGCTTACTACAATGAGCAGTTCTTC
TRBD2	NA	20	TRBV18	TRBJ2-3	CASSPQLGAGVTHRSDTQYF	TGTGCCAGCTCACCACAGCTCGGAGCGGGAGTGACCCACCGGTCAGATACGCAGTATTTT
TRBD2	NA	17	TRBV3-1/TRBV3-2	TRBJ2-2	CASSQDLAGGPTGELFF	TGTGCCAGCAGCCAAGACCTAGCGGGAGGCCCGACTGGGGAGCTGTTTTTT
NA	NA	14	TRBV27	TRBJ1-2	CASSLWGGRGGYTF	TGTGCCAGCAGTTTATGGGGGGGGCGCGGAGGCTACACCTTC